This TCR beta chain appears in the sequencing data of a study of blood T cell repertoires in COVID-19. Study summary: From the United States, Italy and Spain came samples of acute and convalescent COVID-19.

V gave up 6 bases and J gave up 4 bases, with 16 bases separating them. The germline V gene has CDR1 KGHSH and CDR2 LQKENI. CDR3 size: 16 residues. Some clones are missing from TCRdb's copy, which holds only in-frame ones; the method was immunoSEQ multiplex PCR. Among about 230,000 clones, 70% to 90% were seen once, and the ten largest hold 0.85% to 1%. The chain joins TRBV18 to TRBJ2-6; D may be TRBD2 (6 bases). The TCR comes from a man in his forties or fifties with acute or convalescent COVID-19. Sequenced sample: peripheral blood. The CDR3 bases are TGTGCCAGCTCGCAAGGGGACTCGGCCGGGGCCAACGTCCTGACTTTC. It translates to CASSQGDSAGANVLTF.